The 21 T cell receptor beta chains below were found in one sample sequenced in a study of regulatory T cells in long-lasting Graves disease. Arm-PCR of CDR3 regions and iRepertoire HTBI primers were the basis on which TCR beta libraries were built. TCRdb re-called the multiplex PCR reads with MiXCR, one entry per CDR3 protein. The sample lists roughly 400,000 distinct CDR3 sequences, approximately 22% occurring once. Time point of the sample: persistent/refractory GD, antithyroid drugs over 5 years with positive TRAb. There was RNA extracted from PBMCs, and the TCR library was made from it. This specimen was peripheral blood mononuclear cells (PBMCs), taken when the disease was refractory, from a patient treated with antithyroid drugs. The origin of the receptors is a female donor with Graves disease.

Only a few counts were recorded for this clonotype. The chain recombines TRBV5-1 with TRBJ2-2, with 11 bases lining up with TRBD2. CDR1 and CDR2 from the germline V gene are SGHRS and YFSETQ. The CDR3 consists of 17 residues. V shed 4 bases, J shed 6 bases, and the junction held 11 bases outside the gene matches. CDR3 DNA: TGCGCCAGCAGCACCGGGACAGTAGCGGGAGGGCCCGGGGAGCTGTTTTTT. Its translation: CASSTGTVAGGPGELFF.

The chain has TRBV3-1 and TRBJ2-7; no clear D gene. The CDR3 extends over 13 amino acids. The germline V gene encodes CDR1 LGHDT and CDR2 YNNKEL (reference sequence). The V and J ends lost 0 bases and 5 bases respectively, with 8 bases between them. The CDR3 DNA is TGTGCCAGCAGCCAAGACAACAGCGACGAGCAGTACTTC. As protein: CASSQDNSDEQYF.

This sequence joins TRBV5-1 and TRBJ2-5, with TRBD1 matching 10 bases. The CDR3 is 15 amino acids. CDR1 and CDR2 from the germline V gene are SGHRS and YFSETQ. Germline trimming cut 0 bases from V and 3 bases from J; bases unmatched to any gene: 2. The CDR3 DNA is TGCGCCAGCAGCTTGGGTGGGACAGGGGAAGAGACCCAGTACTTC. Protein sequence: CASSLGGTGEETQYF. The full variable domain, completed using reference TRBV5-1 and TRBJ2-5, is KAGVTQTPRYLIKTRGQQVTLSCSPISGHRSVSWYQQTPGQGLQFLFEYFSETQRNKGNFPGRFSGRQFSNSRSEMNVSTLELGDSALYLCASSLGGTGEETQYFGPGTRLLVL.

V is TRBV6-2 or TRBV6-3 and J is TRBJ1-5, with TRBD1 matching 9 bases. From germline, CDR1 is MNHEY and CDR2 SVGEGT. V lost 6 bases and J lost 3; bases outside the gene matches: 6. The CDR3 has 15 residues. CDR3 amino acids: CASRTTGGDNQPQHF. The CDR3 region has the DNA TGTGCCAGCAGAACAACAGGGGGCGACAATCAGCCCCAGCATTTT.

V and J are TRBV4-1 and TRBJ2-7, with 9 bases matching TRBD2. Germline CDR1 MGHRA, CDR2 YSYEKL. V was pared by 3 bases and J by 4 bases, with 7 bases of the junction left unmatched. There are 15 residues in the CDR3. In DNA form, the CDR3 reads TGCGCCAGCAGCCAGGCGCTAGCGGGATCATACGAGCAGTACTTC. Its protein is CASSQALAGSYEQYF.

The sample holds many counts of this clonotype. The chain is built from TRBV20-1 and TRBJ2-5, with D possibly TRBD2 on 5 matching bases. V lost 5 bases and J 5 bases, leaving 21 bases between the germline ends. There are 15 residues in the CDR3. The germline V gene encodes CDR1 DFQATT and CDR2 SNEGSKA (reference sequence). In nucleotides, the CDR3 is TGCAGTGCTGGGCGTAGAAGGTATTCGGGGGAGACCCAGTACTTC. It encodes CSAGRRRYSGETQYF.

There are many counts of this clonotype. The chain couples TRBV27 to TRBJ1-2; no clear D gene. V was trimmed by 6 bases and J by 4 bases, leaving 9 bases between them. CDR1 and CDR2 from the germline V gene are MNHEY and SMNVEV (reference sequence). CDR3 size: 12 residues. CDR3 loop: CASSLSGYGYTF. Written as DNA, the CDR3 is TGTGCCAGCAGCTTGTCTGGCTATGGCTACACCTTC.

This clonotype was counted many times. V and J are TRBV20-1 and TRBJ2-7; 7 bases align to TRBD2. Germline V lookup: CDR1 DFQATT, CDR2 SNEGSKA (reference sequence). The CDR3 is 15 amino acids. V was clipped by 5 bases and J by 6 bases; unmatched bases: 16. The CDR3 bases are TGCAGTGCTGGGGGGAGGGACGCTACCCCGTTCGAGCAGTACTTC. Translating gives CSAGGRDATPFEQYF.

This clonotype was observed at least ten times. The chain joins TRBV28 to TRBJ2-2; D is uncertain. Trimming shortened V by 5 bases and J by 6 bases, and 10 bases separated the two germline ends. In germline, CDR1 is MDHEN, CDR2 SYDVKM. CDR3 length: 13 amino acids. CDR3 in DNA: TGTGCCAGCAGTCTCCCCGCTCCCGGGGAGCTGTTTTTT. It encodes CASSLPAPGELFF.

This clonotype appeared a few times. J is TRBJ1-1 and V is TRBV3-1, with 7 bases identical to TRBD1. V was clipped by 1 base and J by 7 bases; unmatched bases: 9. Germline loops: CDR1 LGHDT, CDR2 YNNKEL (reference sequence). This CDR3 is built from 15 residues. CDR3 amino acids: CASSQGVGGYNEAFF. CDR3 DNA sequence: TGTGCCAGCAGCCAAGGGGTAGGGGGCTATAATGAAGCTTTCTTT.

This clonotype has a count of ten or more. This chain joins TRBV28 and TRBJ2-7, with D uncertain. V was trimmed by 4 bases and J by 7 bases, leaving 17 bases between them. The CDR3 length is 14 residues. Germline V gives CDR1 MDHEN, CDR2 SYDVKM. The DNA for the CDR3 is TGTGCCAGCAGTTCTCCTTTCCCGCCGTTTGAGCAGTACTTC. Amino acids: CASSSPFPPFEQYF.

The gene calls are TRBV7-3 and TRBJ2-3, with 12 bases aligning to TRBD2. V shed 3 bases, J shed 2 bases, and the junction held 9 bases outside the gene matches. The CDR3 length is 18 residues. Germline V gene lookup returns CDR1 SGHTA and CDR2 FQGTGA. Here the CDR3 reads CASSLETRLAGVTDTQYF. The CDR3 DNA reads TGTGCCAGCAGCTTGGAAACTAGACTAGCGGGAGTCACAGATACGCAGTATTTT.

This clonotype was counted ten times or more. The chain has TRBV5-1 and TRBJ1-2, with D unclear. V dropped 5 bases and J dropped 4 bases, with 12 bases sitting between them. Per germline, CDR1 SGHRS and CDR2 YFSETQ. The CDR3 is 13 amino acids. The CDR3 region is CASSLDGSYGYTF. The DNA for the CDR3 is TGCGCCAGCAGTCTAGACGGGAGCTATGGCTACACCTTC. Drawing the rest from reference TRBV5-1 and TRBJ1-2, the complete variable domain is KAGVTQTPRYLIKTRGQQVTLSCSPISGHRSVSWYQQTPGQGLQFLFEYFSETQRNKGNFPGRFSGRQFSNSRSEMNVSTLELGDSALYLCASSLDGSYGYTFGSGTRLTVV.

This clonotype was recorded many times. The chain combines TRBV6-6 with TRBJ1-1; maybe TRBD1 (6 bases). V lost 0 bases and J lost 0, with 11 bases in between. The CDR3 loop spans 16 amino acids. CDR1 is MNHNY and CDR2 is SVGAGI in the germline V gene (reference sequence). CDR3 in DNA: TGTGCCAGCAGTTACTCGGGGGGCTCCTTGAACACTGAAGCTTTCTTT. This gives the protein CASSYSGGSLNTEAFF.

There are many counts of this clonotype. The chain uses TRBV28 and TRBJ2-2, with 7 nucleotides matching TRBD1. CDR1 is MDHEN, CDR2 SYDVKM, per germline. The CDR3 runs to 16 residues. The trim removed 5 bases at V and 1 base at J, leaving 7 bases unmatched. The CDR3 is CASSTPWTGNTGELFF. CDR3 sequence (DNA): TGTGCCAGCAGTACGCCTTGGACAGGGAACACCGGGGAGCTGTTTTTT. The variable domain in full, completed from reference TRBV28 and TRBJ2-2, reads DVKVTQSSRYLVKRTGEKVFLECVQDMDHENMFWYRQDPGLGLRLIYFSYDVKMKEKGDIPEGYSVSREKKERFSLILESASTNQTSMYLCASSTPWTGNTGELFFGEGSRLTVL.

This clonotype was detected ten times or more. V and J are TRBV28 and TRBJ1-1; 10 bases are shared with TRBD1. Germline V gene lookup returns CDR1 MDHEN and CDR2 SYDVKM. The CDR3 totals 15 residues. V lost 6 bases to trimming and J lost 4 bases; unmatched junction nucleotides: 8. The CDR3 protein is CASRPRTGGGTEAFF. As DNA, the CDR3 is TGTGCCAGCAGACCACGGACAGGGGGGGGCACTGAAGCTTTCTTT.

In its sample, this clonotype was seen a few times. This chain uses TRBV19 with TRBJ1-5; D remains unclear. The CDR3 contains 12 residues. Germline V gene data show CDR1 as LNHDA and CDR2 as SQIVND (reference sequence). V was trimmed by 0 bases and J by 8 bases, leaving 5 bases between them. The CDR3 DNA is TGTGCCAGTAGTATAGATCTCGAGCCCCAGCATTTT. Translated: CASSIDLEPQHF.

This clonotype appeared a few times. A much larger clone lies one base from this, so it may be a read error. Here the CDR3 omits its conserved ending phenylalanine or tryptophan, so a read error is the likely source. The CDR3 bases are TGTGCCAGCAGTTACTCCACACTGGGAGAGACCCAGTACTCC. Translated, it gives CASSYSTLGETQYS. This sequence joins TRBV6-2 or TRBV6-3 and TRBJ2-5; no firm D call. In germline, CDR1 is MNHEY, CDR2 SVGEGT. Trimming stripped 0 bases from V and 4 bases from J, with 9 bases between. This CDR3 has 14 amino acids.

This clonotype was observed at least ten times. The J gene is TRBJ1-2, the V gene TRBV5-1; 7 bases match TRBD1. V was clipped by 4 bases and J by 7 bases; unmatched bases: 10. Germline V gene sequence: CDR1 SGHRS, CDR2 YFSETQ. There are 14 residues in the CDR3. The CDR3 sequence: CASSQITGDGGYTF. In nucleotides, the CDR3 is TGCGCCAGCAGCCAGATTACAGGGGATGGTGGCTACACCTTC.

The V and J genes are TRBV6-1 and TRBJ1-6, with D perhaps TRBD1 (5 bases). The CDR3 sequence is 15 residues long. The V end was cut by 7 bases, the J end by 5 bases, with 15 bases between. Per germline, CDR1 MNHNS and CDR2 SASEGT. Here the CDR3 reads CASTAVGVNNSPLHF. The CDR3 nucleotides are TGTGCCAGCACGGCCGTAGGGGTAAATAATTCACCCCTCCACTTT.

In its sample, this clonotype was seen many times. The gene calls are TRBV6-5 and TRBJ2-5; no clear D. Germline CDR1 is MNHEY and CDR2 is SVGAGI. Between the trimmed V and J ends, which lost 2 bases and 3 bases, there was a span of 7 bases. The CDR3 sequence is 13 residues long. The DNA for the CDR3 is TGTGCCAGCAGTTACAATCCAAAAGAGACCCAGTACTTC. Its translation: CASSYNPKETQYF.